The source of this T cell receptor beta chain is a study of T cell repertoires in cytomegalovirus infection. The CDR3 consists of 13 residues. J gave up 7 bases and V 6 bases, and 3 bases lay outside the gene matches. Looked up from germline, CDR1 is KGHSH and CDR2 is LQKENI. There are a few counts of this clonotype. Its antigen is undetermined. TCRdb recomputed calls from the reads with MiXCR, one row per CDR3 protein. The table has approximately 730,000 distinct CDR3 sequences, about 33% seen once. V and J are TRBV18 and TRBJ1-5, with 10 bases lining up with TRBD1. The material sequenced was cultured PBMCs, taken from culture after CMV antigen stimulation. The clonotype comes from a human donor in good health (CMV status not recorded). Some clones in this sample may be carry-over from other donors' samples. The chain's CDR3 is CASSRQGAQPQHF. In DNA form, the CDR3 reads TGTGCCAGCTCCCGACAGGGGGCCCAGCCCCAGCATTTT.